This T cell receptor beta chain was recovered during a study of shared clonotypes between healthy human individuals. Using immunoSEQ multiplex PCR, the repertoire was profiled, and TCRdb retains in-frame clones only, with some absent. Seen here are roughly 2 million clones, 95% observed once, and the top ten hold 0.13%. The CDR3 runs to 16 residues. Germline V gene lookup returns CDR1 MGHDK and CDR2 SYGVNS. The germline V and J ends were trimmed by 1 base and 3 bases, with 12 bases remaining between them. The sequencing sample was made of naive CD4+ T cells sorted from blood. As for subset: CD45RA+ positively selected. The source is a man aged 18 to 29 in good health. This chain uses TRBV25-1 with TRBJ2-2, with D unresolved. The CDR3 coding sequence is TGTGCCAGCAGTGAATTGGATAGCTTGGACACCGGGGAGCTGTTTTTT. Amino acids: CASSELDSLDTGELFF. Looking up the rest from reference TRBV25-1 and TRBJ2-2 gives the full variable domain: EADIYQTPRYLVIGTGKKITLECSQTMGHDKMYWYQQDPGMELHLIHYSYGVNSTEKGDLSSESTVSRIRTEHFPLTLESARPSHTSQYLCASSELDSLDTGELFFGEGSRLTVL.